This T cell receptor beta chain was retrieved from a study of technical replicates of blood from a handful of donors. TCRdb's table, derived via immunoSEQ multiplex PCR, lists solely in-frame clones and lacks some. The sample contains around 50,000 clones, roughly 90% of which appear only once. The sequencing sample was made of PBMCs. The clonotype comes from a human donor in good health. Some clones in this sample may be carry-over from other donors' samples.

CDR3 sequence (DNA): TGTGCCAGCAGTAAAGATGGACTAGCTACAGATACGCAGTATTTT. Protein: CASSKDGLATDTQYF. The V call is TRBV11-2, the J call TRBJ2-3; 8 positions agree with TRBD2. The CDR3 sequence is 15 residues long. Germline lookup yields CDR1 SGHAT and CDR2 FQNNGV. The junction had 8 bases not matched to a gene; V was cut back by 6 bases and J by 3 bases.